The 28 T cell receptor beta chains below all came from one sample that was sequenced in a study of blood T cells in healthy people across ages. With a J-beta primer mix and a sample-barcoded 5' primer, a second PCR ran 7 to 11 cycles. A single record per CDR3 protein comes from TCRdb applying MiXCR to the 5' RACE reads. The data contain some 890,000 distinct CDR3 sequences, roughly 28% of them singletons. These data also formed part of another study, on T cells of mothers and their children.

Material for sequencing was blood. These receptors came from a woman aged 40-49 years in good health.

V gene TRBV5-1 combines with J gene TRBJ2-6; D remains unclear. The germline V gene has CDR1 SGHRS and CDR2 YFSETQ. The CDR3 consists of 16 residues. The ends were cut back, 2 bases at V and 0 bases at J, with 9 bases in the middle. Here the CDR3 DNA reads TGCGCCAGCAGCTTAACCGTAACCTCTGGGGCCAACGTCCTGACTTTC. Translating it yields CASSLTVTSGANVLTF. Full variable domain (rest looked up from reference TRBV5-1 and TRBJ2-6): KAGVTQTPRYLIKTRGQQVTLSCSPISGHRSVSWYQQTPGQGLQFLFEYFSETQRNKGNFPGRFSGRQFSNSRSEMNVSTLELGDSALYLCASSLTVTSGANVLTFGAGSRLTVL.

The table lists this clonotype with a few counts. This chain joins TRBV27 and TRBJ2-4; 10 bases are a match to TRBD1. This CDR3 contains 13 residues. Germline lookup yields CDR1 MNHEY and CDR2 SMNVEV (reference sequence). V lost 4 bases, J lost 7 bases, and 1 base stayed unmatched. CDR3 protein: CASSWDRGNIQYF. The CDR3 nucleotides are TGTGCCAGCAGTTGGGACAGGGGTAACATTCAGTACTTC.

This clonotype was counted at least ten times. The V call is TRBV5-1, the J call TRBJ1-4; tentative D call: TRBD1 (6 bases). With 0 bases removed from V and 6 bases from J, the gap between germline ends came to 9 bases. The CDR3 contains 14 residues. The germline gives CDR1 SGHRS, CDR2 YFSETQ. CDR3 amino acids: CASSLEYRDEKLFF. In DNA form, the CDR3 reads TGCGCCAGCAGCTTGGAGTACAGGGATGAAAAACTGTTTTTT.

The chain couples TRBV27 to TRBJ1-5; no definite D call. Per the germline V gene, CDR1 is MNHEY and CDR2 is SMNVEV (reference sequence). The CDR3 is 15 residues long. V lost 8 bases, J lost 1 base, and 15 bases lay in between. CDR3 sequence (DNA): TGTGCCAGCCAAAAGGATTTCGGCAGCAATCAGCCCCAGCATTTT. This translates into CASQKDFGSNQPQHF.

The rearrangement joins TRBV6-5 to TRBJ2-7; no definite D call. In germline, CDR1 is MNHEY, CDR2 SVGAGI. V lost 4 bases to trimming and J lost 7 bases, with 14 bases between them. The CDR3 is 13 residues long. CDR3 nucleotides: TGTGCCAGCAGTTTTCCTTACACTGGGGAGCAGTACTTC. Translating gives CASSFPYTGEQYF.

This clonotype was recorded many times. This rearrangement joins TRBV6-5 to TRBJ1-1, with TRBD1 matching over 7 bases. With 6 bases clipped from V and 4 bases from J, the junction kept 5 bases outside the gene matches. This CDR3 has 13 amino acids. Germline CDR1 MNHEY, CDR2 SVGAGI. The chain's CDR3 is CASRSGQVTEAFF. The CDR3 coding sequence is TGTGCCAGCAGATCCGGACAGGTCACTGAAGCTTTCTTT.

The chain carries TRBV9 and TRBJ1-1; D gene unclear. V lost 2 bases to trimming and J lost 1 base, with 6 bases between them. Germline lookup yields CDR1 SGDLS and CDR2 YYNGEE. This CDR3 spans 13 amino acids. CDR3 nucleotides: TGTGCCAGCAGCGTCCACACGAACACTGAAGCTTTCTTT. Encoded protein: CASSVHTNTEAFF.

A few counts support this clonotype. The J gene is TRBJ1-1, the V gene TRBV11-2; no definite D call. CDR3 length equals 11 residues. Germline V CDR1 and CDR2: SGHAT, FQNNGV. Trimming took 1 base from V and 8 from J, leaving 5 bases between them. CDR3 bases: TGTGCCAGCAGCTTAGTTTACGAAGCTTTCTTT. Translating gives CASSLVYEAFF.

This clonotype was observed a few times. J is TRBJ1-5 and V is TRBV4-1; 8 bases are a match to TRBD1. CDR3 length equals 15 residues. J lost 6 bases, V lost 6 bases, and 10 bases had no gene match. Germline assignment: CDR1 MGHRA and CDR2 YSYEKL. The CDR3, as DNA: TGCGCCAGCAGTCGAGACAGGGGATCGTTTCAGCCCCAGCATTTT. Encoded protein: CASSRDRGSFQPQHF.

This clonotype was observed a few times. Germline is not matched at one junction end, which may reflect a read error. The chain uses TRBV5-1 and TRBJ2-5; no firm D call. The CDR3 covers 15 residues. Germline CDR1 SGHRS, CDR2 YFSETQ. The CDR3 nucleotides are TGCGCCAGCAGCTTGTTCGACTGGTACCAAGAGGCCCAGTACTTC. It is translated as CASSLFDWYQEAQYF.

With regard to this clonotype: One base away lies a much larger clone, so this may be a sequencing read error. This chain joins TRBV3-1 and TRBJ2-3; D possibly corresponds to TRBD1 (6 bases). The CDR3 loop spans 12 amino acids. Germline V CDR1 and CDR2: LGHDT, YNNKEL (reference sequence). The V end lost 2 bases, the J end lost 7 bases, and 7 bases lay between the germline ends. Here the CDR3 DNA reads TGTGCCAGCAGCCAACAGGGGAATACGCAGTATTTT. It translates to CASSQQGNTQYF.

The CDR3 is CSARVLSGVGETQYF. CDR3 nucleotides: TGCAGTGCTAGAGTTCTTAGCGGAGTTGGAGAGACCCAGTACTTC. The chain carries TRBV20-1 and TRBJ2-5; D may be TRBD2 (6 bases). The V and J ends lost 1 base and 4 bases respectively, with 16 bases between them. Germline CDR1 DFQATT, CDR2 SNEGSKA (reference sequence). The CDR3 totals 15 residues.

This clonotype was counted many times. The chain carries TRBV20-1 and TRBJ1-2; tentative D call: TRBD1 (6 bases). From germline, CDR1 is DFQATT and CDR2 SNEGSKA (reference sequence). V lost 6 bases and J 13 bases, leaving 21 bases between the germline ends. The CDR3 is 12 residues long. CDR3 sequence (DNA): TGCAGTGCCGGGCGGACGGGGGGCGCCTTCACCTTC. This sequence encodes CSAGRTGGAFTF.

In its sample, this clonotype was seen a few times. The J gene is TRBJ2-5, the V gene TRBV4-1, with D possibly matching TRBD2 (5 bases). The ends were cut back, 3 bases at V and 7 bases at J, with 15 bases in the middle. CDR3 length: 14 amino acids. Germline CDR1 reads MGHRA; CDR2 reads YSYEKL. CDR3 protein: CASSQTIASGTQYF. In nucleotides, the CDR3 is TGCGCCAGCAGCCAGACCATAGCGTCGGGGACCCAGTACTTC.

This chain uses TRBV27 with TRBJ2-3; possibly TRBD1 or TRBD2 for D (5 bases each). Germline values: CDR1 MNHEY, CDR2 SMNVEV (reference sequence). The CDR3 contains 15 residues. V lost 2 bases and J 2 bases, leaving 11 bases between the germline ends. The CDR3 region has the DNA TGTGCCAGCAGTTTAATTCGGGGCGACACAGATACGCAGTATTTT. Its protein is CASSLIRGDTDTQYF.

This clonotype was detected only a few times. The V gene is TRBV7-2, the J gene TRBJ2-3; perhaps D is TRBD1 or TRBD2 (5 bases each). The CDR3 extends over 18 amino acids. V shed 5 bases and J shed 2 bases, with 23 bases lying between them. The V gene's germline CDR1 is SGHTA and CDR2 FQGNSA. CDR3 protein: CASSPPGQLIPVTDTQYF. The CDR3 DNA reads TGTGCCAGCAGCCCACCGGGGCAACTTATCCCAGTCACAGATACGCAGTATTTT.

This clonotype appeared a few times. The chain recombines TRBV9 with TRBJ1-2, with 10 bases identical to TRBD1. CDR1 is SGDLS and CDR2 is YYNGEE in the germline V gene. V dropped 3 bases and J dropped 3; count of bases not matched to a gene: 5. The CDR3 consists of 15 residues. The CDR3 DNA sequence: TGTGCCAGCAGCGGGACAGGGGGATTCGACTATGGCTACACCTTC. This encodes CASSGTGGFDYGYTF. The whole variable domain, filled in from reference TRBV9 and TRBJ1-2, reads DSGVTQTPKHLITATGQRVTLRCSPRSGDLSVYWYQQSLDQGLQFLIQYYNGEERAKGNILERFSAQQFPDLHSELNLSSLELGDSALYFCASSGTGGFDYGYTFGSGTRLTVV.

The chain links TRBV2 to TRBJ1-2; D is undetermined. The germline V gene encodes CDR1 SNHLY and CDR2 FYNNEI. Trimming removed 7 bases at V and 1 base at J, with 25 bases between. This CDR3 is built from 18 residues. The CDR3 DNA reads TGTGCCAGCACGAGTGGTCTGGCAGGCGGCGGGCGTAACTATGGCTACACCTTC. Translating it yields CASTSGLAGGGRNYGYTF.

There are many counts of this clonotype. This rearrangement joins TRBV12-3 or TRBV12-4 to TRBJ2-7; D possibly corresponds to TRBD1 (6 bases). V was shortened by 5 bases and J by 5 bases, with 13 bases between the two germline ends. CDR3 length: 13 residues. The CDR3 region is CASSQRNRDEQYF. In nucleotides, the CDR3 is TGTGCCAGCAGTCAAAGAAACAGGGACGAGCAGTACTTC.

This clonotype showed up many times. The chain joins TRBV4-1 to TRBJ2-6, with D unresolved. The germline CDR1 and CDR2 sequences are MGHRA and YSYEKL. Trimming took 5 bases from V and 0 from J, leaving 5 bases between them. CDR3 length equals 14 residues. CDR3 amino acids: CASSGLSGANVLTF. The CDR3 coding sequence is TGCGCCAGCAGCGGCCTCTCTGGGGCCAACGTCCTGACTTTC.

The table lists this clonotype with a few counts. This rearrangement joins TRBV28 to TRBJ2-7; maybe TRBD1 (5 bases). The J call may not be correct, given that the DNA end is closer to TRBJ2-5. CDR3 size: 14 residues. Germline CDR1 MDHEN, CDR2 SYDVKM. The CDR3 loop reads CASSSAGKWETQYF. The CDR3 DNA reads as TGTGCCAGCAGTTCAGCAGGGAAATGGGAGACCCAGTACTTC.

In this sample, this clonotype turned up many times. The chain carries TRBV28 and TRBJ1-2; D remains ambiguous. CDR1 MDHEN and CDR2 SYDVKM come from the germline V gene. V was cut by 6 bases and J by 6 bases, with 20 bases left in between. The CDR3 loop spans 15 amino acids. CDR3 residues: CASSLPWTAGDGYTF. DNA of the CDR3: TGTGCCAGCAGCTTACCATGGACGGCAGGAGATGGCTACACCTTC.

The chain uses TRBV2 and TRBJ2-2, with D perhaps TRBD1 (6 bases). Trimming shortened V by 4 bases and J by 5 bases, and 14 bases separated the two germline ends. Germline CDR1 is SNHLY and CDR2 is FYNNEI. The length of the CDR3 is 15 residues. The CDR3, as DNA: TGTGCCAGCAGTGTACAGGGCAGGGGAACCGGGGAGCTGTTTTTT. It specifies CASSVQGRGTGELFF.

This clonotype was counted many times. The chain joins TRBV3-1 to TRBJ2-5; tentatively, D is TRBD2 (5 bases). The CDR3 has 15 amino acids. The V end was cut by 3 bases, the J end by 0 bases, with 11 bases between. The germline V gene has CDR1 LGHDT and CDR2 YNNKEL (reference sequence). This CDR3 reads CASSHGGADQETQYF. Written as DNA, the CDR3 is TGTGCCAGCAGCCACGGTGGAGCGGACCAAGAGACCCAGTACTTC.

This chain joins TRBV29-1 and TRBJ2-6; TRBD1 matches at 10 bases. Germline values: CDR1 SQVTM, CDR2 ANQGSEA. The V segment lost 5 bases and the J segment 0 bases; nucleotides outside the gene matches: 4. CDR3 length equals 16 residues. DNA for the CDR3: TGCAGCGTTCCGGGACAGGGGAGCTCTGGGGCCAACGTCCTGACTTTC. Translation: CSVPGQGSSGANVLTF.

A few counts support this clonotype. The chain couples TRBV12-3 or TRBV12-4 to TRBJ1-6; 10 nucleotides match TRBD1. Trimming took 5 bases from V and 6 from J; bases not matched to a gene: 7. The CDR3 is 16 amino acids. CDR3 DNA: TGTGCCAGCAGTGACAGGGGGCGCGGTTTTAATTCACCCCTCCACTTT. Translating it yields CASSDRGRGFNSPLHF.

The chain is built from TRBV2 and TRBJ2-3; D gene unclear. V was pared by 3 bases and J by 1 base, with 8 bases between. The CDR3 length is 14 residues. Germline CDR1 is SNHLY and CDR2 is FYNNEI. In nucleotides, the CDR3 is TGTGCCAGCAGTGAGACGCGTGGCACAGATACGCAGTATTTT. As protein: CASSETRGTDTQYF.

This clonotype occurred a few times. V usage is TRBV7-2 and J usage is TRBJ2-3; TRBD2 matches 11 bases. CDR1 and CDR2 from the germline V gene are SGHTA and FQGNSA. V dropped 10 bases and J dropped 2; count of bases not matched to a gene: 5. The CDR3 runs 14 residues. The CDR3 is CAIPLAGVTDTQYF. CDR3 sequence (DNA): TGTGCCATTCCACTAGCGGGGGTCACAGATACGCAGTATTTT.